Following are 7 T cell receptor beta chains from one sample sequenced in a study of blood T cells in healthy people across ages. Sample-barcoded 5' priming and a J-beta primer mix drove a second PCR of about 6 to 12 cycles. TCRdb processed the 5' RACE reads anew with MiXCR; each CDR3 protein has one entry. The table lists roughly 1,800,000 distinct CDR3 sequences, 49% of them singletons, with over 2% in the top ten. The sample was blood. These receptors came from a woman in her thirties or forties in good health.

The rearrangement links TRBV12-3 or TRBV12-4 to TRBJ1-1; the D gene is possibly TRBD1 (6 bases). V was trimmed by 5 bases and J by 1 base, leaving 17 bases between them. The CDR3 is made up of 16 amino acids. CDR3 nucleotide sequence: TGTGCCAGCAGTCTTAGCGCCGTCAGGGGGAACACTGAAGCTTTCTTT. Protein product: CASSLSAVRGNTEAFF.

This clonotype was picked up a small number of times. This chain links TRBV7-9 with TRBJ2-3; 7 nucleotides match TRBD1. The CDR3 runs 16 residues. Germline CDR1 is SEHNR and CDR2 is FQNEAQ (reference sequence). J was trimmed by 3 bases and V by 5 bases; bases with no gene match: 11. CDR3 in amino acids: CASSVRGDRLTDTQYF. CDR3 coding DNA: TGTGCCAGCAGCGTAAGAGGGGACAGACTTACAGATACGCAGTATTTT.

This sequence joins TRBV5-6 and TRBJ2-1; 9 positions match TRBD2. The DNA end favors TRBJ2-7, so the J call may be wrong. There are 15 residues in the CDR3. Germline V gene lookup returns CDR1 SGHDT and CDR2 YYEEEE. The CDR3 region is CASSQTSGSYNEQYF. The CDR3 DNA sequence: TGTGCCAGCAGCCAGACTAGCGGATCCTACAATGAGCAGTACTTC.

This clonotype turned up a few times. The chain links TRBV7-2 to TRBJ2-3; D is uncertain. CDR3 length: 13 residues. The V gene's germline CDR1 is SGHTA and CDR2 FQGNSA. Trimming took 5 bases from V and 2 from J, leaving 8 bases between them. CDR3 DNA sequence: TGTGCCAGCAGCCCCTATAACACAGATACGCAGTATTTT. Amino acids: CASSPYNTDTQYF.

The rearrangement joins TRBV12-3 or TRBV12-4 to TRBJ2-5; D possibly matches TRBD1 or TRBD2 (5 bases each). The CDR3 contains 15 residues. The germline V and J ends were trimmed by 6 bases and 5 bases, with 19 bases remaining between them. In DNA form, the CDR3 reads TGTGCCAGCAGCCGGGACCCTTTAAAGAGGGAGACCCAGTACTTC. Translation gives CASSRDPLKRETQYF.

The chain recombines TRBV7-3 with TRBJ2-6; D assignment may be TRBD1 or TRBD2 (6 bases each). The CDR3 length is 16 residues. Deletions cut 1 base from V and 4 bases from J, with 11 bases between. CDR1 is SGHTA and CDR2 is FQGTGA in the germline V gene. As DNA, the CDR3 is TGTGCCAGCAGCTTAATTGGGGGGCTGGGGGCCAACGTCCTGACTTTC. Protein product: CASSLIGGLGANVLTF.

This clonotype was seen once. The V call is TRBV28, the J call TRBJ1-2; the match to TRBD1 covers 12 bases. With V trimmed by 5 bases and J by 10 bases, 11 bases remained unmatched. Germline V gene lookup returns CDR1 MDHEN and CDR2 SYDVKM. CDR3 length equals 15 residues. CDR3 in amino acids: CASSTKIRDRGHYTF. CDR3 nucleotides: TGTGCCAGCAGTACCAAAATCCGGGACAGGGGGCACTACACCTTC.